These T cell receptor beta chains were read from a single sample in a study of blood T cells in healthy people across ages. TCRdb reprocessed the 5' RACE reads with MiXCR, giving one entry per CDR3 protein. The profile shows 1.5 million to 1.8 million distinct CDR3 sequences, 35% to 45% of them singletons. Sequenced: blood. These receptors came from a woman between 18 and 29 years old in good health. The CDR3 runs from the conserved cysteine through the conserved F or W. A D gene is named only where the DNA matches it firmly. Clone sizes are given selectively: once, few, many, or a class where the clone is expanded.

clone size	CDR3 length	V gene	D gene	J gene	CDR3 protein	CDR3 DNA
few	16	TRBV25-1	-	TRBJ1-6	CASSEFLSSYNSPLHF	TGTGCCAGCAGTGAATTCCTGAGCTCCTATAATTCACCCCTCCACTTT
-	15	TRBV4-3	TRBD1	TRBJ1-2	CASSPTTGGHYGYTF	TGCGCCAGCAGCCCGACGACAGGGGGACATTATGGCTACACCTTC
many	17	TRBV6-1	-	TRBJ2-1	CASRNRLGPNSYNEQFF	TGTGCCAGCAGGAATAGACTAGGTCCCAACTCCTACAATGAGCAGTTCTTC
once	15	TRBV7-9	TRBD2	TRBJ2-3	CASSLDSGRANTQYF	TGTGCCAGCAGCTTAGATAGCGGGAGGGCAAATACGCAGTATTTT
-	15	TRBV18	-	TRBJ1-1	CASSRSGNENTEAFF	TGTGCCAGCTCACGTTCGGGAAACGAGAACACTGAAGCTTTCTTT
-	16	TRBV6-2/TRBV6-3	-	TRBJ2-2	CASRTPPGQGTGELFF	TGTGCCAGCAGAACACCACCGGGGCAAGGCACCGGGGAGCTGTTTTTT
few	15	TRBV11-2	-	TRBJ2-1	CASSLDPDSYNEQFF	TGTGCCAGCAGCTTAGACCCGGACTCCTACAATGAGCAGTTCTTC
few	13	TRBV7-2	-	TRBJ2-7	CASSSSVGYEQYF	TGTGCCAGCAGCTCATCGGTCGGCTACGAGCAGTACTTC
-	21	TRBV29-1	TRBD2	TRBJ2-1	CSVEAPGLAGGTPLSYNEQFF	TGCAGCGTTGAAGCTCCCGGACTAGCGGGGGGCACACCACTCTCCTACAATGAGCAGTTCTTC
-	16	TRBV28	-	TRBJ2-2	CASSFQVGGPTGELFF	TGTGCCAGCAGTTTCCAGGTGGGGGGACCCACCGGGGAGCTGTTTTTT
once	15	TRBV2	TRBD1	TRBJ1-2	CASRGTTGGIYGYTF	TGTGCCAGCAGAGGGACGACAGGGGGAATCTATGGCTACACCTTC
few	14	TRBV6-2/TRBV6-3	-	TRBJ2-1	CASTPLRTNNEQFF	TGTGCCAGCACCCCACTGAGGACAAACAATGAGCAGTTCTTC
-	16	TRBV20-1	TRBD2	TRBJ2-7	CSARDLIAGVVYEQYF	TGCAGTGCTAGAGATCTTATAGCGGGAGTCGTATACGAGCAGTACTTC
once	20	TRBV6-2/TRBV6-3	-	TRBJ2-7	CASSPPWSEGRRYYTYEQYF	TGTGCCAGCAGTCCTCCGTGGTCCGAAGGGCGGCGGTACTATACCTACGAGCAGTACTTC
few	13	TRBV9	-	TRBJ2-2	CASSVGLTGELFF	TGTGCCAGCAGCGTCGGCCTCACCGGGGAGCTGTTTTTT
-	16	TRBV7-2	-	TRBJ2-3	CASSLVRGPYTDTQYF	TGTGCCAGCAGCTTAGTTCGGGGGCCCTACACAGATACGCAGTATTTT
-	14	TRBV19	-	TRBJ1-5	CASSIGRGGQPQHF	TGTGCCAGTAGTATTGGTCGAGGGGGTCAGCCCCAGCATTTT
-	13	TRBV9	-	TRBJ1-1	CASSVAESTEAFF	TGTGCCAGCAGCGTAGCTGAGAGTACTGAAGCTTTCTTT
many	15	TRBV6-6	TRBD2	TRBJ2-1	CASSKGLAYFDEQFF	TGTGCCAGCAGTAAAGGACTAGCGTATTTCGATGAGCAGTTCTTC
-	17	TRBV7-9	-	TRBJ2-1	CTSSFPPSGPRYNEQFF	TGTACCAGCAGCTTCCCGCCCTCGGGTCCTCGCTACAATGAGCAGTTCTTC
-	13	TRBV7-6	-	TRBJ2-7	CASSLSVYNEQYF	TGTGCCAGCAGCTTATCGGTCTACAATGAGCAGTACTTC
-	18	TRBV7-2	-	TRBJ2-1	CASSFVVLRDPTGNEQFF	TGTGCCAGCAGCTTCGTTGTGCTCCGGGACCCCACGGGCAATGAGCAGTTCTTC
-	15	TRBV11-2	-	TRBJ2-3	CASSFLATSTDTQYF	TGTGCCAGCAGCTTCCTAGCGACTAGCACAGATACGCAGTATTTT
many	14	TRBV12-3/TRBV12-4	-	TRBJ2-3	CASSFRTNWDTQYF	TGTGCCAGCAGTTTCCGGACCAATTGGGATACGCAGTATTTT
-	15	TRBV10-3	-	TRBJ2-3	CAISEGQGGTDTQYF	TGTGCCATCAGTGAGGGGCAGGGAGGCACAGATACGCAGTATTTT
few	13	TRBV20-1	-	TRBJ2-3	CSARSQYTDTQYF	TGCAGTGCTAGGTCCCAATACACAGATACGCAGTATTTT
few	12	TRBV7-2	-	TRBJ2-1	CASSLGYDEQFF	TGTGCCAGCAGCTTGGGATACGATGAGCAGTTCTTC
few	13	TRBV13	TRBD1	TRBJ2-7	CASSSDRDYEQYF	TGTGCCAGCAGCTCCGACAGGGACTACGAGCAGTACTTC
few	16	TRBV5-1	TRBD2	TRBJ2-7	CASSSGLAGGDYEQYF	TGCGCCAGCAGCTCGGGACTAGCGGGAGGGGACTACGAGCAGTACTTC
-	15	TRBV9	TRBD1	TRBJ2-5	CASSVESGTGVPQYF	TGTGCCAGCAGCGTAGAATCTGGGACAGGTGTGCCCCAGTACTTC
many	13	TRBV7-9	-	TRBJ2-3	CASSLLSTDTQYF	TGTGCCAGCAGTCTTTTAAGCACAGATACGCAGTATTTT
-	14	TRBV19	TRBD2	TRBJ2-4	CASTSSGTKNIQYF	TGTGCCAGTACGTCTAGCGGGACAAAAAACATTCAGTACTTC
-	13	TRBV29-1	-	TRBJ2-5	CSVESRLQETQYF	TGCAGCGTTGAAAGTAGACTTCAAGAGACCCAGTACTTC
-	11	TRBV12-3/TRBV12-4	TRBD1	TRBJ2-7	CASSKTGEQYF	TGTGCCAGCAGTAAGACAGGGGAGCAGTACTTC
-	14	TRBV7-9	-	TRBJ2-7	CASSAWDTQNEQYF	TGTGCCAGCAGCGCTTGGGACACTCAAAATGAGCAGTACTTC
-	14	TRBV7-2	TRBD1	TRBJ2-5	CASSHGQGGIEQYF	TGTGCCAGCAGCCATGGACAGGGCGGCATTGAGCAGTACTTC
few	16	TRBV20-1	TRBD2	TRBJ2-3	CSARDHLAGATDTQYF	TGCAGTGCTAGAGATCATCTAGCGGGGGCCACAGATACGCAGTATTTT
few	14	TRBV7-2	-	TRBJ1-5	CASSLILEGQPQHF	TGTGCCAGCAGCTTAATTTTGGAGGGACAGCCCCAGCATTTT
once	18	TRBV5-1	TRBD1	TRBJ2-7	CASSLGPGQGYDSYEQYF	TGCGCCAGCAGCTTGGGCCCGGGACAGGGGTACGATTCCTACGAGCAGTACTTC
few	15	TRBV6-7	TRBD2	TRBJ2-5	CASSYKSGLAHEQYF	TGTGCCAGCAGTTACAAGAGCGGACTAGCCCATGAGCAGTACTTC
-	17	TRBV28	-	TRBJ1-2	CASSSNNAGTSRHGYTF	TGTGCCAGCAGTTCGAACAATGCAGGGACCTCACGGCATGGCTACACCTTC
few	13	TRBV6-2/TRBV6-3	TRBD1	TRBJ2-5	CASTEQGMETQYF	TGTGCCAGCACCGAACAGGGGATGGAGACCCAGTACTTC
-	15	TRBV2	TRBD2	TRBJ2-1	CASIRAGASYNEQFF	TGTGCCAGCATTCGAGCGGGGGCCTCCTACAATGAGCAGTTCTTC
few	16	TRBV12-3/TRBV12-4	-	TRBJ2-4	CASSLRVRLAKNIQYF	TGTGCCAGCAGTTTAAGAGTTCGGTTAGCCAAAAACATTCAGTACTTC
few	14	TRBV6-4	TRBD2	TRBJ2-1	CASSQLAGSDEQFF	TGTGCCAGCAGCCAACTAGCGGGGAGCGATGAGCAGTTCTTC
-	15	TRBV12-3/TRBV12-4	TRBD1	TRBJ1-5	CASRDGQGLNQPQHF	TGTGCCAGCAGGGACGGACAGGGGCTCAATCAGCCCCAGCATTTT
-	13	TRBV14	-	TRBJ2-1	CASSQDRYSEQFF	TGTGCCAGCAGCCAAGACCGTTACAGTGAGCAGTTCTTC
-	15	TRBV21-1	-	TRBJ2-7	CASSKALKGEYEQYF	TGTGCCAGCAGCAAAGCCCTCAAAGGGGAATACGAGCAGTACTTC
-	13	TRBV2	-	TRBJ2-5	CASSERGRGLQYF	TGTGCCAGCAGTGAGCGGGGCAGGGGCCTACAGTACTTC
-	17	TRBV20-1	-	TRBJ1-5	CSARGVGRRVGNQPQHF	TGCAGTGCTAGAGGCGTGGGACGGCGAGTCGGCAATCAGCCCCAGCATTTT
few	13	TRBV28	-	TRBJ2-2	CASSSGATGELFF	TGTGCCAGCAGTTCTGGGGCCACCGGGGAGCTGTTTTTT
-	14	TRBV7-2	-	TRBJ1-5	CASSLEQSGQPQHF	TGTGCCAGCAGCTTAGAGCAAAGCGGCCAGCCCCAGCATTTT
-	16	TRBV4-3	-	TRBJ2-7	CASSQDLAEPAYEQYF	TGCGCCAGCAGCCAAGATCTGGCGGAGCCAGCCTACGAGCAGTACTTC